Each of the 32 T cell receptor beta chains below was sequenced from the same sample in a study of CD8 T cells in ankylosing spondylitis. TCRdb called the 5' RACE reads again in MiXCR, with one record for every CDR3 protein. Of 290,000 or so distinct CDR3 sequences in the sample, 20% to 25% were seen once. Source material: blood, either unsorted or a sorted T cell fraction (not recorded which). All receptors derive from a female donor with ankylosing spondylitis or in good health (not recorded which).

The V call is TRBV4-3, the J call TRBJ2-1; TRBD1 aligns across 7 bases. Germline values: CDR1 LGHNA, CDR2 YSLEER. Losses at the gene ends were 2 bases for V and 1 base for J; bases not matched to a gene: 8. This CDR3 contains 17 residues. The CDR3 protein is CASSQYATGSSYNEQFF. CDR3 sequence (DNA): TGCGCCAGCAGCCAATACGCGACAGGGTCGTCCTACAATGAGCAGTTCTTC.

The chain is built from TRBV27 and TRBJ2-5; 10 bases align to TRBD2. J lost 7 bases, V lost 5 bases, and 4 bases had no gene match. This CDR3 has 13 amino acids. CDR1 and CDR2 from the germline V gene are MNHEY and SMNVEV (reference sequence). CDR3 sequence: CASSLAGEVTQYF. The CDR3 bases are TGTGCCAGCAGTCTAGCGGGGGAAGTGACCCAGTACTTC.

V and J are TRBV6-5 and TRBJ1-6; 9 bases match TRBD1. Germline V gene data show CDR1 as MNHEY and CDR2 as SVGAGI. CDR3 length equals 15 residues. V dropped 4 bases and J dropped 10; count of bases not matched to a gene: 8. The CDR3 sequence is CASSLSGTGSSPLHF. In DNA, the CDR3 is TGTGCCAGCAGTTTATCCGGGACAGGGTCCTCACCCCTCCACTTT.

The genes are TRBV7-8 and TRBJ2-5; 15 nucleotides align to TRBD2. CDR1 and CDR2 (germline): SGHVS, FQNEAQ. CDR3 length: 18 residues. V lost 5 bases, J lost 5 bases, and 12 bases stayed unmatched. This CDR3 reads CASSPGTSGRRLGETQYF. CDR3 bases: TGTGCCAGCAGCCCAGGGACTAGCGGGAGGAGGTTAGGGGAGACCCAGTACTTC.

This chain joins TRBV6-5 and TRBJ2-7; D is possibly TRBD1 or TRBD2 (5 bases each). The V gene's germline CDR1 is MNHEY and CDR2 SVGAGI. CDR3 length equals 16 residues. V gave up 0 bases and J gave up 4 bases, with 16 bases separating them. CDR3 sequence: CASSYSMGPEGYEQYF. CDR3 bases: TGTGCCAGCAGTTACTCGATGGGCCCCGAGGGGTACGAGCAGTACTTC.

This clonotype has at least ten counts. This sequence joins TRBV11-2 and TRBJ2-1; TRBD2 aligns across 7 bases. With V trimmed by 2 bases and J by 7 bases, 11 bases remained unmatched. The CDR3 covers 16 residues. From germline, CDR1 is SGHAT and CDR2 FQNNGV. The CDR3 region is CASSLLGGLAENEQFF. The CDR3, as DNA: TGTGCCAGCAGCTTATTAGGAGGCCTAGCGGAAAATGAGCAGTTCTTC. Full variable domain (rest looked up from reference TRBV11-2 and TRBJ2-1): EAGVAQSPRYKIIEKRQSVAFWCNPISGHATLYWYQQILGQGPKLLIQFQNNGVVDDSQLPKDRFSAERLKGVDSTLKIQPAKLEDSAVYLCASSLLGGLAENEQFFGPGTRLTVL.

In nucleotides, the CDR3 is TGTGCCAGCAGTTTTACACTGGGGGACATTCAGTACTTC. Protein sequence: CASSFTLGDIQYF. The chain carries TRBV27 and TRBJ2-4; D may match TRBD1 or TRBD2 (5 bases each). CDR1 and CDR2 (germline): MNHEY, SMNVEV (reference sequence). Trimming stripped 3 bases from V and 8 bases from J, with 11 bases between. This CDR3 contains 13 residues.

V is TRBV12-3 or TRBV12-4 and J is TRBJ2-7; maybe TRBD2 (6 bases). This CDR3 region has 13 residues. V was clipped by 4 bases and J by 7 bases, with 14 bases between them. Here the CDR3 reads CASSSSGAGEQYF. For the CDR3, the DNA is TGTGCCAGCAGTTCATCGGGAGCCGGAGAGCAGTACTTC.

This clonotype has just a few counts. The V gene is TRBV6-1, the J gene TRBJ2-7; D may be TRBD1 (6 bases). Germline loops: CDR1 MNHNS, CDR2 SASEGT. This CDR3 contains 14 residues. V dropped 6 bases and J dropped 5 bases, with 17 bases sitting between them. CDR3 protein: CASSRTGRRDEQYF. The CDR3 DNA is TGTGCCAGCAGCCGAACAGGGCGGAGAGACGAGCAGTACTTC.

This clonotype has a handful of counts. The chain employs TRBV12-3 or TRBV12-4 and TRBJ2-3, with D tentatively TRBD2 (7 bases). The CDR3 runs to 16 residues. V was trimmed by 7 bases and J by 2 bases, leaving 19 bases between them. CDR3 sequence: CASTRGGFVDTDTQYF. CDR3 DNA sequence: TGTGCCAGCACCCGCGGGGGCTTTGTGGACACAGATACGCAGTATTTT.

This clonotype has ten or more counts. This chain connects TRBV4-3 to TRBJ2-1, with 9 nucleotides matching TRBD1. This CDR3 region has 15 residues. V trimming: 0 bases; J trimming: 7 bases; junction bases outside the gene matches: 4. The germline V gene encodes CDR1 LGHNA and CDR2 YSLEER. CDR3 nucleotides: TGCGCCAGCAGCCAAGAAGGGACAGGGTCAAATGAGCAGTTCTTC. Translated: CASSQEGTGSNEQFF.

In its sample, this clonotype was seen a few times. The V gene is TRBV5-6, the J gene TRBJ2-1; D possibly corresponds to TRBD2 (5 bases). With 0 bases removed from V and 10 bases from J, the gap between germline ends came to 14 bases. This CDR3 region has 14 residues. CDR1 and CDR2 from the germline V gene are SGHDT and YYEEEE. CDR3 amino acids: CASSLVAGGQEQFF. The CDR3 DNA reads TGTGCCAGCAGCTTGGTGGCAGGAGGCCAGGAGCAGTTCTTC. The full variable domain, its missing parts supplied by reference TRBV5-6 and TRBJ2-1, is DAGVTQSPTHLIKTRGQQVTLRCSPKSGHDTVSWYQQALGQGPQFIFQYYEEEERQRGNFPDRFSGHQFPNYSSELNVNALLLGDSALYLCASSLVAGGQEQFFGPGTRLTVL.

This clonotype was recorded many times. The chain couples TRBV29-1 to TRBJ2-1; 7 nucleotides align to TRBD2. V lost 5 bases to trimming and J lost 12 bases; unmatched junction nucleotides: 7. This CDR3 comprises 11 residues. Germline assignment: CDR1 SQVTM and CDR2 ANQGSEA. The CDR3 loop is CSVYSGGGQFF. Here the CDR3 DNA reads TGCAGCGTTTATAGTGGCGGGGGGCAGTTCTTC.

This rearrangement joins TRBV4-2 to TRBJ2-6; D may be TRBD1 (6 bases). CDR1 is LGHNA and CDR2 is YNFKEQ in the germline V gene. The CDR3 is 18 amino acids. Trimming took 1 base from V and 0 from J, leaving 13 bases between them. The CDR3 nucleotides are TGTGCCAGCAGCCAAGGGACAGTGGAATACTCTGGGGCCAACGTCCTGACTTTC. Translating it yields CASSQGTVEYSGANVLTF.

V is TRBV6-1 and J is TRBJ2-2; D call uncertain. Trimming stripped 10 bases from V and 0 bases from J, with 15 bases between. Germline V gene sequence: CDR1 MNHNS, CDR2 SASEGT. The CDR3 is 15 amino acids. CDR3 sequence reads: CATRLMRANTGELFF. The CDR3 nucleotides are TGTGCCACCCGCCTCATGCGAGCGAACACCGGGGAGCTGTTTTTT.

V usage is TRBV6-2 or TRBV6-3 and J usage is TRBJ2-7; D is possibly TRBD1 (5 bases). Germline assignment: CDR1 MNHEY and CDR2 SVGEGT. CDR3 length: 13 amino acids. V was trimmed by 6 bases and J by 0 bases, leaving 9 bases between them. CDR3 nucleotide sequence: TGTGCCAGCAGGTCAGGGATCTCCTACGAGCAGTACTTC. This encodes CASRSGISYEQYF.

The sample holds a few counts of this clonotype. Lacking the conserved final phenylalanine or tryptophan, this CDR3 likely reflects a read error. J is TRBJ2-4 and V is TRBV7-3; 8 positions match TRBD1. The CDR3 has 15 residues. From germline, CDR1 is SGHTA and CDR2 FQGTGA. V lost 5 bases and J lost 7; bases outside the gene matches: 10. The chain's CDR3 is CASSPRRDRRNIQYS. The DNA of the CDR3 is TGTGCCAGCAGCCCCAGGCGGGACAGGAGGAACATTCAGTACTCC.

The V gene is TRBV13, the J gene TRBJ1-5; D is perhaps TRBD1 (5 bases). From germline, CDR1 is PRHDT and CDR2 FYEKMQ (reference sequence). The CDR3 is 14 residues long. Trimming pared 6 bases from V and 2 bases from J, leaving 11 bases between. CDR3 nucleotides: TGTGCCAGCAGTAGGGGTCCGGGCAATCAGCCCCAGCATTTT. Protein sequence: CASSRGPGNQPQHF. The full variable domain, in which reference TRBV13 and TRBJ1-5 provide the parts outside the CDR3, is AAGVIQSPRHLIKEKRETATLKCYPIPRHDTVYWYQQGPGQDPQFLISFYEKMQSDKGSIPDRFSAQQFSDYHSELNMSSLELGDSALYFCASSRGPGNQPQHFGDGTRLSIL.

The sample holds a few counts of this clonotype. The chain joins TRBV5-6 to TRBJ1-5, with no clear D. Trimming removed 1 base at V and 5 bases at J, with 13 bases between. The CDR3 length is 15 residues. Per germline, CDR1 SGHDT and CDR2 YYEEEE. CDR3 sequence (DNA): TGTGCCAGCAGCTTGAGAGGGAGCGGGGATCAGCCCCAGCATTTT. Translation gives CASSLRGSGDQPQHF.

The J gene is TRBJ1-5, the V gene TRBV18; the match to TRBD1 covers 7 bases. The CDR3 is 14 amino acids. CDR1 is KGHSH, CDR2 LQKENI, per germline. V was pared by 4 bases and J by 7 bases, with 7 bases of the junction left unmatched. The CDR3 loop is CASSQGAVGQPQHF. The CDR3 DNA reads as TGTGCCAGCTCACAGGGGGCCGTAGGCCAGCCCCAGCATTTT.

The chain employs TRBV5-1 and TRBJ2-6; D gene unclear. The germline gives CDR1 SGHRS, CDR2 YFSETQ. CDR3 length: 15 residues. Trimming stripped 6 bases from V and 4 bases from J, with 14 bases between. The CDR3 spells CASTLGPEGANVLTF. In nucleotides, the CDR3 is TGCGCCAGCACCCTCGGACCCGAGGGGGCCAACGTCCTGACTTTC.

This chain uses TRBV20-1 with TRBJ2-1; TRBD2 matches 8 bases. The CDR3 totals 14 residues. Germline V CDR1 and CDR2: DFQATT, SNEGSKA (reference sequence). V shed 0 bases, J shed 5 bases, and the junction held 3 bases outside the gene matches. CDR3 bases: TGCAGTGCTAGAGAAGCGGGAGTCGACAATGAGCAGTTCTTC. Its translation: CSAREAGVDNEQFF.

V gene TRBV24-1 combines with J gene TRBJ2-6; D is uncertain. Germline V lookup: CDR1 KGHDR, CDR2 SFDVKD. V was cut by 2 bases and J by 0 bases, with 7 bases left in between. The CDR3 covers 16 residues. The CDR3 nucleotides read TGTGCCACCAGTGATTCTACAGCCTCTGGGGCCAACGTCCTGACTTTC. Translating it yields CATSDSTASGANVLTF.

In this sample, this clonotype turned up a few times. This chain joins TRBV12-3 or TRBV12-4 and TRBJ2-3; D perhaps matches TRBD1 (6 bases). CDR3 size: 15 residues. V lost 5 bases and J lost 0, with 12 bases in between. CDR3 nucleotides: TGTGCCAGCAGTCGTGGGGGCCTTAGCACAGATACGCAGTATTTT. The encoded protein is CASSRGGLSTDTQYF.

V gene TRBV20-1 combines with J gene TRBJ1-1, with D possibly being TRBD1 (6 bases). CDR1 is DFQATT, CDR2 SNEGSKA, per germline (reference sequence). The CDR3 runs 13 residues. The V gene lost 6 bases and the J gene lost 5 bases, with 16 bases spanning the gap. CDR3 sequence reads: CSATFDRLTEAFF. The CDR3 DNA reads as TGCAGTGCCACGTTCGACAGGCTGACTGAAGCTTTCTTT.

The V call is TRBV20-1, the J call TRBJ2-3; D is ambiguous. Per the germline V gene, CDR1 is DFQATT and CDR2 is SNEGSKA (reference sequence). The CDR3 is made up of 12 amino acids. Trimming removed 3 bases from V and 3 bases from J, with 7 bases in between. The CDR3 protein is CSASPETDTQYF. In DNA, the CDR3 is TGCAGTGCTAGTCCGGAGACAGATACGCAGTATTTT.

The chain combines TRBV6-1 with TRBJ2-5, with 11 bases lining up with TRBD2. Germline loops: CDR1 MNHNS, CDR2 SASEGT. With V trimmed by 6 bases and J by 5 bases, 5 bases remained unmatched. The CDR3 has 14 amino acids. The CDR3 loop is CASRIAGGSETQYF. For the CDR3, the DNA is TGTGCCAGCAGAATAGCGGGAGGGTCGGAGACCCAGTACTTC.

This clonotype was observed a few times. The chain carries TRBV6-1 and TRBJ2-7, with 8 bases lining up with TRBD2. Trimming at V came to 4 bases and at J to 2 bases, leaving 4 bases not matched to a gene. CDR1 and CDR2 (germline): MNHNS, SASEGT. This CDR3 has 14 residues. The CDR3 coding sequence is TGTGCCAGCAGTGCCAGCGGGAGCCCCTACGAGCAGTACTTC. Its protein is CASSASGSPYEQYF.

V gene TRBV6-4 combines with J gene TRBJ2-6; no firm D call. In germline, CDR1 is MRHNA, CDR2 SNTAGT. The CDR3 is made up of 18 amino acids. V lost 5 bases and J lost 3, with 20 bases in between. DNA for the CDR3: TGTGCCAGCAGTAGAGGACCTCTCTATGGCCTTGGGGCCAACGTCCTGACTTTC. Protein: CASSRGPLYGLGANVLTF.

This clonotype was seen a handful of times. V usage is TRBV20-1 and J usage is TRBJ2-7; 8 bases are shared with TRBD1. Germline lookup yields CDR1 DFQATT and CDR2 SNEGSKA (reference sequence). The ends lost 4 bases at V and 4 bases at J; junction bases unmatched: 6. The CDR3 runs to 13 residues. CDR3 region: CSAKGTGPYEQYF. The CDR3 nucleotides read TGCAGTGCTAAGGGGACAGGCCCTTACGAGCAGTACTTC.

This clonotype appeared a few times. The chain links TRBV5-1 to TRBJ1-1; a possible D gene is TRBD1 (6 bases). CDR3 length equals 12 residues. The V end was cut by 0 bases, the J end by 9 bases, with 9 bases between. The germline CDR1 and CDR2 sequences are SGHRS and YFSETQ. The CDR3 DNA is TGCGCCAGCAGCTTGGTGGGGGCGAAAGCTTTCTTT. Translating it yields CASSLVGAKAFF.

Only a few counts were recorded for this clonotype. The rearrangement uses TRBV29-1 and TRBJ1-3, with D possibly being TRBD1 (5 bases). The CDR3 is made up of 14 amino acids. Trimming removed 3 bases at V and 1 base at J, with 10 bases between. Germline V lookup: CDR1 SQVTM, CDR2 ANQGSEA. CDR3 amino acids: CSVENRWSGNTIYF. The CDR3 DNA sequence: TGCAGCGTTGAGAACAGGTGGTCTGGAAACACCATATATTTT.